The 16 T cell receptor beta chains listed next were all sequenced from one sample in a study of blood T cell repertoires in COVID-19. Some clones are missing from TCRdb's copy, which holds only in-frame ones; the method was immunoSEQ multiplex PCR. The table includes about 250,000 clones, roughly 83% detected once. Material: peripheral blood. The receptors were gathered from a man aged 35 to 55 with acute or convalescent COVID-19.

The rearrangement joins TRBV12-3 or TRBV12-4 to TRBJ1-2; D is undetermined. There are 13 residues in the CDR3. Deletions cut 3 bases from V and 6 bases from J, with 11 bases between. Here the CDR3 DNA reads TGTGCCAGCAGTTTCGACGGCGGGCATGGCTACACCTTC. Protein product: CASSFDGGHGYTF.

This chain uses TRBV27 with TRBJ2-7; 12 nucleotides align to TRBD2. CDR1 is MNHEY and CDR2 is SMNVEV in the germline V gene (reference sequence). The V segment lost 5 bases and the J segment 2 bases; nucleotides outside the gene matches: 4. This CDR3 contains 15 residues. The CDR3 protein is CASSIASGGAYEQYF. The CDR3 DNA is TGTGCCAGCAGTATAGCTAGCGGGGGGGCCTACGAGCAGTACTTC.

The gene calls are TRBV7-9 and TRBJ1-1; D unclear. Germline CDR1 SEHNR, CDR2 FQNEAQ (reference sequence). The CDR3 loop spans 14 amino acids. V was clipped by 5 bases and J by 0 bases, with 10 bases between them. CDR3 coding DNA: TGTGCCAGCAGCATGATTCAGGTGAACACTGAAGCTTTCTTT. Protein sequence: CASSMIQVNTEAFF.

The V call is TRBV19, the J call TRBJ1-4; TRBD1 matches at 8 bases. The CDR3 consists of 14 residues. In germline, CDR1 is LNHDA, CDR2 SQIVND (reference sequence). V dropped 10 bases and J dropped 8; count of bases not matched to a gene: 12. The CDR3 protein is CATLPRGLGEKLFF. The DNA for the CDR3 is TGTGCCACCCTACCCAGGGGGCTAGGGGAAAAACTGTTTTTT.

CDR3 amino acids: CASTGVNTEAFF. The CDR3 DNA reads as TGTGCCAGCACGGGGGTGAACACTGAAGCTTTCTTT. The J gene is TRBJ1-1, the V gene TRBV2; D perhaps matches TRBD1 (5 bases). V shed 7 bases and J shed 0 bases, with 6 bases lying between them. Germline CDR1 reads SNHLY; CDR2 reads FYNNEI. The CDR3 sequence is 12 residues long.

V and J are TRBV5-1 and TRBJ1-2; 8 nucleotides agree with TRBD1. This CDR3 has 15 amino acids. Looked up from germline, CDR1 is SGHRS and CDR2 is YFSETQ. Trimming at V came to 4 bases and at J to 5 bases, leaving 10 bases not matched to a gene. CDR3: CASSPTGQGSYGYTF. The CDR3 bases are TGCGCCAGCAGCCCCACTGGACAGGGAAGTTATGGCTACACCTTC.

This clone was recorded once. The CDR3 bases are TGTGCCAGCTCGCCCGGGGAGGGCAGGACTGAAGCTTTCTTT. This encodes CASSPGEGRTEAFF. The chain recombines TRBV18 with TRBJ1-1; no clear D. The ends were cut back, 6 bases at V and 5 bases at J, with 16 bases in the middle. The CDR3 is 14 residues long. Germline assignment: CDR1 KGHSH and CDR2 LQKENI.

V gene TRBV20-1 combines with J gene TRBJ2-3, with 8 bases aligning to TRBD2. The J segment lost 0 bases and the V segment lost 3 bases, leaving 8 bases of the junction unmatched. Per germline, CDR1 DFQATT and CDR2 SNEGSKA (reference sequence). The CDR3 spans 16 residues. CDR3 coding DNA: TGCAGTGCTAGTTCTAGCGGGCAAACTAGCACAGATACGCAGTATTTT. This translates into CSASSSGQTSTDTQYF.

The chain uses TRBV3-1 (or the pseudogene TRBV3-2) and TRBJ2-2; D is ambiguous. The CDR3 covers 16 residues. Germline V gene lookup returns CDR1 LGHDT and CDR2 YNNKEL (reference sequence). Trimming left V 1 base short and J 0 bases short, with 9 bases between. As DNA, the CDR3 is TGTGCCAGCAGCCAAGGGATGGAGACGAACACCGGGGAGCTGTTTTTT. Translation: CASSQGMETNTGELFF.

This clone has a handful of counts. V is TRBV18 and J is TRBJ2-2; D might be TRBD2 (5 bases). CDR3 length: 15 residues. Germline-derived CDR1 and CDR2 are KGHSH and LQKENI. The V end lost 3 bases, the J end lost 3 bases, and 11 bases lay between the germline ends. The CDR3 protein is CASSPLGRDTGELFF. The DNA of the CDR3 is TGTGCCAGCTCACCCTTAGGGCGGGACACCGGGGAGCTGTTTTTT.

This CDR3 reads CASSLSSDTQYF. The CDR3 nucleotides read TGTGCCAGCAGCCTATCGTCAGATACGCAGTATTTT. The chain couples TRBV12-3 or TRBV12-4 to TRBJ2-3, with D unclear. V was pared by 6 bases and J by 4 bases, with 8 bases between. CDR3 length: 12 residues.

The chain is built from TRBV7-9 and TRBJ1-1, with D unresolved. Trimming left V 1 base short and J 1 base short, with 10 bases between. Germline CDR1 is SEHNR and CDR2 is FQNEAQ (reference sequence). The CDR3 has 15 amino acids. CDR3 in amino acids: CASSLVLAGNTEAFF. The CDR3 DNA sequence: TGTGCCAGCAGCTTAGTACTCGCGGGGAACACTGAAGCTTTCTTT.

This rearrangement joins TRBV2 to TRBJ2-7, with 7 nucleotides matching TRBD1. The CDR3 sequence is 15 residues long. CDR1 and CDR2 from the germline V gene are SNHLY and FYNNEI. Germline trimming cut 1 base from V and 4 bases from J; bases unmatched to any gene: 7. CDR3 coding DNA: TGTGCCAGCAGTGAAGGCGGACAGGAACAGTACGAGCAGTACTTC. It codes for CASSEGGQEQYEQYF.

The J gene is TRBJ1-2, the V gene TRBV10-1, with 9 bases lining up with TRBD1. CDR1 WNHNN and CDR2 SYGVQD come from the germline V gene (reference sequence). This CDR3 has 14 amino acids. V was clipped by 3 bases and J by 4 bases; unmatched bases: 3. The CDR3 region has the DNA TGCGCCAGCAGTGACCAGACAGGGGGCTATGGCTACACCTTC. Translation gives CASSDQTGGYGYTF.

This clone appeared once. The sample carries other DNA sequences with the same CDR3. Here the CDR3 reads CASSSQGTEAFF. In DNA, the CDR3 is TGTGCCAGCAGCTCACAGGGTACTGAAGCTTTCTTT. This chain joins TRBV7-9 and TRBJ1-1; tentative D call: TRBD1 (6 bases). The CDR3 length is 12 residues. Germline V gives CDR1 SEHNR, CDR2 FQNEAQ (reference sequence). V was cut by 4 bases and J by 5 bases, with 8 bases left in between.

The chain's CDR3 is CASSLGTGTPYEQYF. The DNA for the CDR3 is TGTGCCAGCTCCTTGGGGACAGGGACCCCCTACGAGCAGTACTTC. The chain links TRBV18 to TRBJ2-7, with 9 bases fitting TRBD1. Looked up from germline, CDR1 is KGHSH and CDR2 is LQKENI. The J segment lost 2 bases and the V segment lost 6 bases, leaving 8 bases of the junction unmatched. This CDR3 is 15 amino acids long.